The 24 T cell receptor beta chains in this list originate from one sample, sequenced in a study of cytomegalovirus exposure and HLA in healthy donors. With 60 Vbeta and 13 Jbeta primers, the PCR was carried out. Profiling relied on immunoSEQ multiplex PCR, and the TCRdb table lists in-frame clones only, not all of them. The table lists over 150,000 clones, over 80% of them singletons. Sequenced input: PBMCs. The source of these receptors is a human donor in good health.

Comment on this clone: The sample has other DNA sequences that encode this CDR3 too. The gene calls are TRBV4-3 and TRBJ2-7; a weak D match, TRBD2 (5 bases). Between the trimmed V and J ends, which lost 0 bases and 2 bases, there was a span of 11 bases. Germline CDR1 and CDR2: LGHNA and YSLEER. The CDR3 totals 15 residues. DNA for the CDR3: TGCGCCAGCAGCCAAGATAGAGGGCCCCCCTACGAGCAGTACTTC. Translated, it gives CASSQDRGPPYEQYF.

This chain joins TRBV7-9 and TRBJ1-5; TRBD1 matches 7 bases. CDR1 is SEHNR, CDR2 FQNEAQ, per germline (reference sequence). The CDR3 consists of 14 residues. Trimming removed 4 bases from V and 5 bases from J; junction bases left unmatched: 5. The CDR3 loop is CASSSAGGHQPQHF. DNA for the CDR3: TGTGCCAGCAGCTCCGCAGGGGGGCATCAGCCCCAGCATTTT. Drawing the rest from reference TRBV7-9 and TRBJ1-5, the complete variable domain is DTGVSQNPRHKITKRGQNVTFRCDPISEHNRLYWYRQTLGQGPEFLTYFQNEAQLEKSRLLSDRFSAERPKGSFSTLEIQRTEQGDSAMYLCASSSAGGHQPQHFGDGTRLSIL.

V is TRBV13 and J is TRBJ2-7, with 10 positions matching TRBD2. The CDR3 consists of 14 residues. Losses at the gene ends were 2 bases for V and 2 bases for J; bases not matched to a gene: 0. Germline V CDR1 and CDR2: PRHDT, FYEKMQ (reference sequence). CDR3 DNA sequence: TGTGCCAGCAGCTTAAGCGGGGGGGCCTACGAGCAGTACTTC. This translates into CASSLSGGAYEQYF.

The rearrangement links TRBV15 to TRBJ2-5; 8 positions agree with TRBD1. This CDR3 comprises 14 residues. The trim removed 4 bases at V and 5 bases at J, leaving 6 bases unmatched. Germline values: CDR1 LNHNV, CDR2 YYDKDF (reference sequence). The CDR3 sequence is CATSTGTGVETQYF. In nucleotides, the CDR3 is TGTGCCACCAGCACTGGGACAGGCGTCGAGACCCAGTACTTC.

This chain connects TRBV7-6 to TRBJ1-4, with TRBD1 matching 7 bases. The CDR3 is 15 amino acids. V lost 1 base to trimming and J lost 8 bases; unmatched junction nucleotides: 7. Germline V lookup: CDR1 SGHVS, CDR2 FNYEAQ. The CDR3 DNA sequence: TGTGCCAGCAGCTTAGAAGGGGGCGTAGGGGAAAAACTGTTTTTT. Protein product: CASSLEGGVGEKLFF.

V is TRBV15 and J is TRBJ2-5, with 14 bases that match TRBD2. Germline trimming cut 4 bases from V and 5 bases from J; bases unmatched to any gene: 6. The CDR3 sequence is 16 residues long. The germline V gene encodes CDR1 LNHNV and CDR2 YYDKDF (reference sequence). CDR3 residues: CATSTRLAGGLETQYF. In DNA form, the CDR3 reads TGTGCCACCAGCACTCGACTAGCGGGGGGGCTGGAGACCCAGTACTTC. Full variable domain (remainder filled in from reference TRBV15 and TRBJ2-5): DAMVIQNPRYQVTQFGKPVTLSCSQTLNHNVMYWYQQKSSQAPKLLFHYYDKDFNNEADTPDNFQSRRPNTSFCFLDIRSPGLGDTAMYLCATSTRLAGGLETQYFGPGTRLLVL.

The chain couples TRBV5-1 to TRBJ2-2, with 7 bases that match TRBD1. V was clipped by 4 bases and J by 4 bases; unmatched bases: 7. In germline, CDR1 is SGHRS, CDR2 YFSETQ. CDR3 length equals 15 residues. The CDR3 loop reads CASSPGTEGTGELFF. Written as DNA, the CDR3 is TGCGCCAGCAGCCCTGGGACAGAAGGCACCGGGGAGCTGTTTTTT.

The rearrangement uses TRBV4-3 and TRBJ2-1, with D tentatively TRBD2 (5 bases). The CDR3 runs to 15 residues. The V and J ends lost 0 bases and 8 bases respectively, with 14 bases between them. Germline CDR1 is LGHNA and CDR2 is YSLEER. The CDR3 is CASSQDFRGWDEQFF. In nucleotides, the CDR3 is TGCGCCAGCAGCCAAGATTTCCGGGGATGGGATGAGCAGTTCTTC.

This clone was observed a few times. The chain combines TRBV4-3 with TRBJ1-5; TRBD1 matches at 7 bases. There are 15 residues in the CDR3. Looked up from germline, CDR1 is LGHNA and CDR2 is YSLEER. V lost 0 bases, J lost 6 bases, and 5 bases stayed unmatched. CDR3 sequence reads: CASSQDRQGGQPQHF. CDR3 coding DNA: TGCGCCAGCAGCCAAGATCGACAGGGCGGTCAGCCCCAGCATTTT.

The rearrangement links TRBV7-2 to TRBJ2-1, with D perhaps TRBD2 (6 bases). Germline CDR1 and CDR2: SGHTA and FQGNSA. The V end was cut by 2 bases, the J end by 4 bases, with 12 bases between. The length of the CDR3 is 15 residues. CDR3 nucleotides: TGTGCCAGCAGCTTACAGATTAGCGGTTACAATGAGCAGTTCTTC. It specifies CASSLQISGYNEQFF.

This clone came up a few times. V and J are TRBV15 and TRBJ2-7, with 7 bases matching TRBD1. In germline, CDR1 is LNHNV, CDR2 YYDKDF (reference sequence). The CDR3 sequence is 17 residues long. V lost 0 bases, J lost 5 bases, and 13 bases stayed unmatched. CDR3 nucleotides: TGTGCCACCAGCAGAGATCGGAGTCGACAGGGAAACGACGAGCAGTACTTC. Encoded protein: CATSRDRSRQGNDEQYF.

This sequence joins TRBV5-4 and TRBJ2-5; D may be TRBD1 (6 bases). Trimming took 2 bases from V and 3 from J, leaving 11 bases between them. CDR1 SGHNT and CDR2 YYREEE come from the germline V gene (reference sequence). This CDR3 is 14 amino acids long. The CDR3 sequence: CASSLNSGEETQYF. Written as DNA, the CDR3 is TGTGCCAGCAGCTTAAACTCAGGGGAAGAGACCCAGTACTTC.

This chain links TRBV7-9 with TRBJ1-2; TRBD1 might be the D (6 bases). Germline CDR1 and CDR2: SEHNR and FQNEAQ (reference sequence). The CDR3 sequence is 13 residues long. Trimming shortened V by 1 base and J by 3 bases, and 6 bases separated the two germline ends. The CDR3 DNA is TGTGCCAGCAGCTTAGGACAGGACTATGGCTACACCTTC. Its protein product is CASSLGQDYGYTF.

The J gene is TRBJ2-7, the V gene TRBV9, with D maybe TRBD2 (7 bases). With 3 bases removed from V and 7 bases from J, the gap between germline ends came to 20 bases. The germline V gene has CDR1 SGDLS and CDR2 YYNGEE. The CDR3 contains 15 residues. The DNA for the CDR3 is TGTGCCAGCAGCGCCCTTGGAGGGGGGGCAGGAGAGCAGTACTTC. Protein product: CASSALGGGAGEQYF.

Comment on this clone: The same CDR3 also results from other DNA sequences found in this sample. This chain connects TRBV18 to TRBJ2-1; D is undetermined. This CDR3 region has 15 residues. Trimming pared 6 bases from V and 8 bases from J, leaving 20 bases between. Germline V gene sequence: CDR1 KGHSH, CDR2 LQKENI. CDR3 sequence (DNA): TGTGCCAGCTCGAACGAGACTCCACCCCGCCATGAGCAGTTCTTC. Translating it yields CASSNETPPRHEQFF.

Only a few counts were recorded for this clone. The chain carries TRBV27 and TRBJ2-2, with a tentative D call TRBD2 (5 bases). Trimming removed 2 bases at V and 4 bases at J, with 11 bases between. Germline assignment: CDR1 MNHEY and CDR2 SMNVEV (reference sequence). The length of the CDR3 is 15 residues. The CDR3 bases are TGTGCCAGCAGTTTAGGAGGCTATGGCACCGGGGAGCTGTTTTTT. It translates to CASSLGGYGTGELFF.

The CDR3 here is CASRRESNTEAFF. The DNA of the CDR3 is TGTGCCAGCAGACGAGAGAGTAACACTGAAGCTTTCTTT. The J gene is TRBJ1-1, the V gene TRBV11-3; D unresolved. Per the germline V gene, CDR1 is SGHNT and CDR2 is YENEEA. Trimming removed 6 bases at V and 2 bases at J, with 10 bases between. The CDR3 sequence is 13 residues long.

The chain employs TRBV2 and TRBJ1-6; 8 bases match TRBD1. The trim removed 6 bases at V and 7 bases at J, leaving 5 bases unmatched. Germline-derived CDR1 and CDR2 are SNHLY and FYNNEI. CDR3 size: 14 residues. CDR3 sequence reads: CASRRQGLNSPLHF. CDR3 in DNA: TGTGCCAGCAGGAGACAGGGGCTGAATTCACCCCTCCACTTT.

The chain links TRBV5-1 to TRBJ2-5, with D tentatively TRBD1 (6 bases). Trimming took 5 bases from V and 4 from J, leaving 15 bases between them. The germline V gene has CDR1 SGHRS and CDR2 YFSETQ. This CDR3 contains 14 residues. CDR3 in DNA: TGCGCCAGCAGTTATACAGGGCTGGGAGAGACCCAGTACTTC. It codes for CASSYTGLGETQYF.

This clone turned up a few times. The rearrangement uses TRBV13 and TRBJ2-7; 10 nucleotides align to TRBD1. The germline V gene encodes CDR1 PRHDT and CDR2 FYEKMQ (reference sequence). J lost 2 bases, V lost 5 bases, and 3 bases had no gene match. This CDR3 is built from 14 residues. CDR3 amino acids: CASSVGTGAYEQYF. DNA of the CDR3: TGTGCCAGCAGCGTCGGGACAGGGGCCTACGAGCAGTACTTC.

The chain joins TRBV11-2 to TRBJ2-7; 12 nucleotides line up with TRBD1. The length of the CDR3 is 17 residues. V was pared by 8 bases and J by 7 bases, with 18 bases of the junction left unmatched. CDR1 is SGHAT and CDR2 is FQNNGV in the germline V gene. CDR3 sequence (DNA): TGTGCCAGCCTCGACCGGGACAGGGGGCTCTCTTGGGTAGAGCAGTACTTC. Amino acids: CASLDRDRGLSWVEQYF.

V usage is TRBV7-3 and J usage is TRBJ1-2; 8 bases fit TRBD1. Germline loops: CDR1 SGHTA, CDR2 FQGTGA. The V gene end was trimmed by 4 bases and the J gene end by 2 bases; junction bases not matched to a gene: 6. The CDR3 contains 15 residues. This chain's CDR3 is CASSSGDRRNYGYTF. The CDR3 coding sequence is TGTGCCAGCAGCTCCGGGGACAGGAGGAACTATGGCTACACCTTC.

The V and J genes are TRBV5-3 and TRBJ2-7; D remains ambiguous. TRBV5-3 counts as an open reading frame of uncertain function. Between the trimmed V and J ends, which lost 8 bases and 6 bases, there was a span of 12 bases. This CDR3 is built from 11 residues. The chain's CDR3 is CARSSRREQYF. CDR3 nucleotides: TGTGCCAGGAGTTCTAGGCGCGAGCAGTACTTC.

V usage is TRBV11-2 and J usage is TRBJ1-1, with D possibly being TRBD1 (5 bases). The CDR3 has 14 amino acids. The V gene lost 5 bases and the J gene lost 5 bases, with 15 bases spanning the gap. The germline gives CDR1 SGHAT, CDR2 FQNNGV. CDR3 sequence: CASSHAFQGTEAFF. Written as DNA, the CDR3 is TGTGCCAGCAGCCACGCCTTCCAGGGAACTGAAGCTTTCTTT. The variable domain in full, with the rest retrieved from reference TRBV11-2 and TRBJ1-1, is EAGVAQSPRYKIIEKRQSVAFWCNPISGHATLYWYQQILGQGPKLLIQFQNNGVVDDSQLPKDRFSAERLKGVDSTLKIQPAKLEDSAVYLCASSHAFQGTEAFFGQGTRLTVV.